This TCR beta chain originates from a study of cytomegalovirus exposure and HLA in healthy donors. Background on the study: Genotyping of 400 or so donors showed that about 79% belonged to the Caucasian-associated ancestry cluster.

Notes on this clone: Its matching antigen is unknown.

The study, taken as a whole, reports: Three chains linked to CMV were shown in vitro to be specific for CMV antigens. Common viral pathogens seemed to be connected with several of the most significant clusters, according to a later analysis.

Germline CDR1 is LGHNA and CDR2 is YSLEER. The V end was cut by 0 bases, the J end by 8 bases, with 13 bases between. The CDR3 has 14 amino acids. PCR used 60 Vbeta primers and 13 Jbeta primers. Generated by immunoSEQ multiplex PCR, the TCRdb table keeps only in-frame clones and is missing some. In the table there are roughly 160,000 clones, around 80% of which are singletons. J is TRBJ1-2 and V is TRBV4-3; D remains unclear. This TCR derives from a male donor in good health and CMV-seropositive. Sequenced sample: PBMCs. The CDR3 reads CASSQDRGYGGYTF. DNA of the CDR3: TGCGCCAGCAGCCAAGATCGGGGATATGGGGGCTACACCTTC.